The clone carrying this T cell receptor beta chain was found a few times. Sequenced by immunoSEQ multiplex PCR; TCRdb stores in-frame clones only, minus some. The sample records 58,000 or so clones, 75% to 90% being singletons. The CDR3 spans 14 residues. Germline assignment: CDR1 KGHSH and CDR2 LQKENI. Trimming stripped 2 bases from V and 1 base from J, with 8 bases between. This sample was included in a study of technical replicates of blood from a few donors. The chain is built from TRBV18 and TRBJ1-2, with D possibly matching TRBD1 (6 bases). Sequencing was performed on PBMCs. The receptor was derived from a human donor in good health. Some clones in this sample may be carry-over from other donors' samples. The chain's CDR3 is CASSPGQLNYGYTF. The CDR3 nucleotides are TGTGCCAGCTCACCAGGACAGCTTAACTATGGCTACACCTTC.